The following is a TCR beta chain sequence with its context. This specimen belongs to a study of cytomegalovirus exposure and HLA in healthy donors. Trimming took 5 bases from V and 13 from J; bases not matched to a gene: 8. Germline V gives CDR1 DFQATT, CDR2 SNEGSKA (reference sequence). The CDR3 length is 11 residues. A multiplex PCR was run with 60 Vbeta primers and 13 Jbeta primers. TCRdb's table, derived via immunoSEQ multiplex PCR, lists solely in-frame clones and lacks some. The profile shows about 100,000 clones, approximately 76% of them singletons. The source material was PBMCs. This chain joins TRBV20-1 and TRBJ1-2, with 9 bases matching TRBD1. This TCR was sampled from a woman aged 60-75 years in good health and CMV-seropositive. The CDR3 DNA reads TGCAGTGCTCCACAGGGGGCCAAGATCACCTTC. It codes for CSAPQGAKITF.